The rows below give T cell receptor beta chains drawn from one sample of a study of blood T cell repertoires in COVID-19. The assay was immunoSEQ multiplex PCR, and TCRdb's table has in-frame clones only and misses some. In the table there are roughly 14,000 clones, 55% to 85% of which are singletons. Sequencing was carried out using peripheral blood. Receptors originate from a man between 65 and 79 years old with acute or convalescent COVID-19. CDR3s leave out the opening cysteine and the closing phenylalanine or tryptophan. The order of the fields is CDR3 length, J gene, V gene, CDR3 protein.

13,TRBJ1-3,TRBV27,ASSLSGGPGNTIY
12,TRBJ2-6,TRBV7-9,ASRGPAGANVLT
12,TRBJ1-5,TRBV28,ASSFGRANQPQH
13,TRBJ1-1,TRBV7-2,ASSSRGRFNTEAF
13,TRBJ2-2,TRBV7-2,ASSHGLGNTGELF
10,TRBJ1-2,TRBV12-3/TRBV12-4,ASRTGGGGYT
14,TRBJ1-1,TRBV28,ASSNLDRDIDTEAF
10,TRBJ2-5,TRBV27,ASSSGQETQY
10,TRBJ1-2,TRBV12-3/TRBV12-4,ASRSDKDGYT
11,TRBJ1-1,TRBV6-6,ASSPYLNTEAF
15,TRBJ2-2,TRBV21-1,ASSKAPGRVNTGELF
10,TRBJ2-7,TRBV28,ASSLYSYEQY
16,TRBJ1-1,TRBV19,ASIRTGGRMRVNTEAF
12,TRBJ2-3,TRBV5-6,ASSFLSGTDTQY
11,TRBJ1-2,TRBV5-4,ASSSGGGDGYT
12,TRBJ2-7,TRBV15,ATRADRGDYEQY
12,TRBJ1-5,TRBV28,ASSRRDGNQPQH
12,TRBJ1-2,TRBV9,ASTLGQDSGGYT
11,TRBJ1-1,TRBV18,ASGDGRNTEAF
12,TRBJ2-1,TRBV9,ASSPGLAGNEQF
15,TRBJ2-2,TRBV30,ACNPLLGGTNTGELF
12,TRBJ1-5,TRBV7-2,ASSPTGGNQPQH
14,TRBJ1-6,TRBV6-5,ASSYGTGGGNSPLH
11,TRBJ1-5,TRBV28,ASTAAQYQPQH
14,TRBJ2-5,TRBV6-6,ASSPNTGQRGETQY
10,TRBJ1-2,TRBV6-5,ASSSSNYGYT
13,TRBJ2-7,TRBV21-1,ASSKKGGASYEQY
14,TRBJ2-3,TRBV5-4,ASRAGGFLLTDTQY
13,TRBJ1-5,TRBV5-5,ASSWEGNSNQPQH
11,TRBJ1-5,TRBV5-1,ASSPGGNQPQH
9,TRBJ1-5,TRBV3-1/TRBV3-2,ASSQSRPQH
12,TRBJ2-7,TRBV6-5,ASSPGTGNYEQY
10,TRBJ1-2,TRBV28,ASGGEAYGYT
9,TRBJ1-2,TRBV6-5,ASRTRRGYT
13,TRBJ1-5,TRBV19,ASSDRPGGNQPQH
13,TRBJ2-2,TRBV19,ASSIPRGLTGELF
14,TRBJ1-5,TRBV28,ASSLWQGGGNQPQH
9,TRBJ1-4,TRBV14,ASSQRGKLF
14,TRBJ2-3,TRBV4-1,ASSQDPLAGEDTQY
13,TRBJ1-6,TRBV7-3,ASSLRGGSGSPLH
10,TRBJ1-1,TRBV30,AWSGRVTEAF
14,TRBJ2-1,TRBV18,ASSPPGLADYNEQF
14,TRBJ2-7,TRBV10-3,AISDSRQGNTYEQY
11,TRBJ1-1,TRBV14,ASSQGQTTEAF
14,TRBJ2-7,TRBV11-2,ASSLMATGASYEQY
9,TRBJ2-3,TRBV19,ASSLQDTQY
11,TRBJ2-1,TRBV10-2,ASSNPDRDEQF
16,TRBJ2-6,TRBV7-2,ASSLVGGALSGANVLT
15,TRBJ2-5,TRBV5-4,ASSPRDKTPGRETQY
16,TRBJ2-7,TRBV6-1,ASSEDPPTSGSFYEQY
15,TRBJ2-1,TRBV11-3,ASSLSRTSGTINEQF
14,TRBJ2-3,TRBV4-3,ASSYLSGGATDTQY
11,TRBJ1-1,TRBV12-3/TRBV12-4,ASSSYRDSTAF
11,TRBJ1-1,TRBV11-3,ASSFRGNTEAF
14,TRBJ1-1,TRBV2,ASSEDPDTGDTEAF